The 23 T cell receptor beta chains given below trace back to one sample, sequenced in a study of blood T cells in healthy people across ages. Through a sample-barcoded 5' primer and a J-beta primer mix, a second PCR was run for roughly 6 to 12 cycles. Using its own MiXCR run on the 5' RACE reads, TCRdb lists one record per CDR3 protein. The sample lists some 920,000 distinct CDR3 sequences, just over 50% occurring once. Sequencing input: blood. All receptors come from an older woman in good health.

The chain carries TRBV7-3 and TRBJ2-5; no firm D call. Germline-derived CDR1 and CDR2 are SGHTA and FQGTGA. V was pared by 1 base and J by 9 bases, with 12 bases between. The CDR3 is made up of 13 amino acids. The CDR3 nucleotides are TGTGCCAGCAGCTTAAACGTGAGGTCGTCCCAGTACTTC. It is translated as CASSLNVRSSQYF.

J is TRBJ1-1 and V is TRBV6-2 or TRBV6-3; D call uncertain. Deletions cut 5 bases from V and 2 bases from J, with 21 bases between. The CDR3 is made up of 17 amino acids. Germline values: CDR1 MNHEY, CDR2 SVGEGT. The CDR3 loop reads CASSLTFRRRFNTEAFF. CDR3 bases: TGTGCCAGCAGTCTAACCTTTCGACGGAGGTTTAACACTGAAGCTTTCTTT.

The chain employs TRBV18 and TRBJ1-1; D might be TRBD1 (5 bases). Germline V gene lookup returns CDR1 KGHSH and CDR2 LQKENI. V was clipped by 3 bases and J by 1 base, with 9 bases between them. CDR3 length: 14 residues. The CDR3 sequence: CASSPGPPNTEAFF. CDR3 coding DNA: TGTGCCAGCTCACCGGGACCACCGAACACTGAAGCTTTCTTT. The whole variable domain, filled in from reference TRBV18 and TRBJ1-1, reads NAGVMQNPRHLVRRRGQEARLRCSPMKGHSHVYWYRQLPEEGLKFMVYLQKENIIDESGMPKERFSAEFPKEGPSILRIQQVVRGDSAAYFCASSPGPPNTEAFFGQGTRLTVV.

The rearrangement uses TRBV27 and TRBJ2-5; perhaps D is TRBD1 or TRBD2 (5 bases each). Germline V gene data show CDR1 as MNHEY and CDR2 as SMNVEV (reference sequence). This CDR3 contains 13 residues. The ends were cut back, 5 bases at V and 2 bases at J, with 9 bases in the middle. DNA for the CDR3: TGTGCCAGCAGTGAGGGGTTTCAAGAGACCCAGTACTTC. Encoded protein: CASSEGFQETQYF.

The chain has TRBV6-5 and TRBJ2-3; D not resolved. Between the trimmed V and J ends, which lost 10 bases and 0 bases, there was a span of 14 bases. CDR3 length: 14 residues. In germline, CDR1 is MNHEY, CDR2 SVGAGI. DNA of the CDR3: TGTGCCACCAAGGTCGGCCCTAGCACAGATACGCAGTATTTT. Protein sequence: CATKVGPSTDTQYF.

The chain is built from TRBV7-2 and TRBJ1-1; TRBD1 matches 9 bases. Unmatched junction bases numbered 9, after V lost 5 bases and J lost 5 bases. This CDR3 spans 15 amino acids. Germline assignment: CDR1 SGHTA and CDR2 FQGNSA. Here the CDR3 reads CASSRNTGGRTEAFF. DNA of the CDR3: TGTGCCAGCAGCCGAAACACAGGGGGCAGGACTGAAGCTTTCTTT.

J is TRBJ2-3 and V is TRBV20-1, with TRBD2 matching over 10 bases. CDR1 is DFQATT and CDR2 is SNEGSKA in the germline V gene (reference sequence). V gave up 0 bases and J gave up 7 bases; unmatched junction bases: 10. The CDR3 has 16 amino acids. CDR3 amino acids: CSARDRTSGTPNTQYF. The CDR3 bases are TGCAGTGCTAGAGATCGAACTAGCGGGACCCCGAATACGCAGTATTTT.

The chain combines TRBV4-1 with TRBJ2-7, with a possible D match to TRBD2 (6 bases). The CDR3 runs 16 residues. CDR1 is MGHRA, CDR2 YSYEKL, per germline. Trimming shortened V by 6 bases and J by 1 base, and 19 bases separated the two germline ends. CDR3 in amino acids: CASRPFVAAGSYEQYF. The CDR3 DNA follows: TGCGCCAGCAGACCCTTTGTAGCGGCGGGTTCCTACGAGCAGTACTTC.

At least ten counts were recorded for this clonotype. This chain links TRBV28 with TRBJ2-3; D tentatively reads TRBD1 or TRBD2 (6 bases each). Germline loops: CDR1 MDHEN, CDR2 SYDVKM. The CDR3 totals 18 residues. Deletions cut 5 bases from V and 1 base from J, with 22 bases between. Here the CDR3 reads CASSPFQWRRGGTDTQYF. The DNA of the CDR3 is TGTGCCAGCAGTCCCTTCCAATGGCGGAGGGGGGGCACAGATACGCAGTATTTT.

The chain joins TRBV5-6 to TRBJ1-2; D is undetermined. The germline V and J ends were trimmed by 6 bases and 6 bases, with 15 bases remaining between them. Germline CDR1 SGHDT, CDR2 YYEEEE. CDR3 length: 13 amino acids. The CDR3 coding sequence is TGTGCCAGCACCGAGACGCCAGATGATGGCTACACCTTC. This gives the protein CASTETPDDGYTF.

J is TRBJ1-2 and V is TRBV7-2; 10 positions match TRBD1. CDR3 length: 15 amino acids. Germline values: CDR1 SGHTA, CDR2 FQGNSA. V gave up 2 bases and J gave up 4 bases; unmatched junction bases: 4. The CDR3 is CASSLSGQGGYGYTF. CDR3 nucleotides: TGTGCCAGCAGCTTATCCGGACAGGGGGGCTATGGCTACACCTTC.

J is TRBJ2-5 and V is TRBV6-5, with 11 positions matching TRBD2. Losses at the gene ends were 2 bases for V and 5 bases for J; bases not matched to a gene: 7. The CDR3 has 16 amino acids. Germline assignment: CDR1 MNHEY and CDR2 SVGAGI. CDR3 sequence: CASSYVLAGEEETQYF. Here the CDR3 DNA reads TGTGCCAGCAGTTACGTACTAGCGGGAGAGGAGGAGACCCAGTACTTC.

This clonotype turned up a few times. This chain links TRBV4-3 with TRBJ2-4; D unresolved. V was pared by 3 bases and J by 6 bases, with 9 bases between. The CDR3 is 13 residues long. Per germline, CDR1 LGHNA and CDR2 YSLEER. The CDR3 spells CASSQTTGNIQYF. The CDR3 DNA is TGCGCCAGCAGCCAGACGACGGGAAACATTCAGTACTTC.

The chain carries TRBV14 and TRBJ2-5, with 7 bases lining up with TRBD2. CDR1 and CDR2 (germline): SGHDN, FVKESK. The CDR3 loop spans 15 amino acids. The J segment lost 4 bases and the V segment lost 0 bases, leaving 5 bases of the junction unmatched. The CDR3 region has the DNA TGTGCCAGCAGCCAAGAAGTCGGGGGGACAGAGACCCAGTACTTC. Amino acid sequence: CASSQEVGGTETQYF.

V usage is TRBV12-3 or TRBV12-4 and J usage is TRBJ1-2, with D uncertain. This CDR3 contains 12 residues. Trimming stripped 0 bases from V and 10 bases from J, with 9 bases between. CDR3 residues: CASSLAPLPYTF. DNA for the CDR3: TGTGCCAGCAGTTTAGCGCCACTACCCTACACCTTC.

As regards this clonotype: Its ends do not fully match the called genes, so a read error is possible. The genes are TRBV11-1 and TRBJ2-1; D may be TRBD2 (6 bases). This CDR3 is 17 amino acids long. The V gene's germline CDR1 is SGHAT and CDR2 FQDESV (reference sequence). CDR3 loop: CASSSAGGIVSYKEQFF. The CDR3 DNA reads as TGTGCCAGCAGCTCTGCGGGCGGGATCGTTTCCTACAAGGAGCAGTTCTTC.

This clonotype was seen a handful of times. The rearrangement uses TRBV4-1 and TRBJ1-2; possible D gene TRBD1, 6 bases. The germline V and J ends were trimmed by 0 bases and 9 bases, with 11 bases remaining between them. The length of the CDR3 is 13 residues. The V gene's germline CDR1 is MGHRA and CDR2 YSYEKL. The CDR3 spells CASSQEAGASYTF. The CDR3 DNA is TGCGCCAGCAGCCAAGAGGCAGGGGCGAGCTACACCTTC.

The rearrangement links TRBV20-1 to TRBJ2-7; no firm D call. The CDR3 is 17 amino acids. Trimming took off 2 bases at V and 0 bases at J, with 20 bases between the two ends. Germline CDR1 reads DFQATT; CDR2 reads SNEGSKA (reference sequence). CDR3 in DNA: TGCAGTGCTAGATCCCACAATAGGGTTAAAAGCTCCTACGAGCAGTACTTC. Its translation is CSARSHNRVKSSYEQYF.

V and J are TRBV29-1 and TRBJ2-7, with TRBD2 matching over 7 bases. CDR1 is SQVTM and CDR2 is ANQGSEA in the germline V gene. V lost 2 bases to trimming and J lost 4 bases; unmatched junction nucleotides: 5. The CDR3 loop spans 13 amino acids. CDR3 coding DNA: TGCAGCGTTGAAATCCAGCGGGGTTACGAGCAGTACTTC. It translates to CSVEIQRGYEQYF.

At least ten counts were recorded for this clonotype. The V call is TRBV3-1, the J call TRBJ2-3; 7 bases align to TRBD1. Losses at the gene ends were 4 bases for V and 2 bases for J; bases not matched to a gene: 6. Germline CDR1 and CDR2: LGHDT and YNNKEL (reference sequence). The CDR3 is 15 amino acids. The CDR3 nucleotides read TGTGCCAGCAGCCCCTCGACAGGGTTCACAGATACGCAGTATTTT. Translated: CASSPSTGFTDTQYF.

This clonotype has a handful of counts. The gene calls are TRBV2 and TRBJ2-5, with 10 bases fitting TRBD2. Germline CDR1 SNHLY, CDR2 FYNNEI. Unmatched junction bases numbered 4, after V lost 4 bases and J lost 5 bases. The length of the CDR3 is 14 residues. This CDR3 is CASSASGSWETQYF. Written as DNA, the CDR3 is TGTGCCAGCAGTGCTAGCGGGAGTTGGGAGACCCAGTACTTC. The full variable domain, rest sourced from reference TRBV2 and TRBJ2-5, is EPEVTQTPSHQVTQMGQEVILRCVPISNHLYFYWYRQILGQKVEFLVSFYNNEISEKSEIFDDQFSVERPDGSNFTLKIRSTKLEDSAMYFCASSASGSWETQYFGPGTRLLVL.

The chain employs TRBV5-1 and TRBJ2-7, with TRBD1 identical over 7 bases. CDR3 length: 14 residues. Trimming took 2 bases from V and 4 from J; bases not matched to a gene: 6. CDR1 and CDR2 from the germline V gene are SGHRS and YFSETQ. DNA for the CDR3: TGCGCCAGCAGCTTCGACAGGGAATCGTACGAGCAGTACTTC. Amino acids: CASSFDRESYEQYF.

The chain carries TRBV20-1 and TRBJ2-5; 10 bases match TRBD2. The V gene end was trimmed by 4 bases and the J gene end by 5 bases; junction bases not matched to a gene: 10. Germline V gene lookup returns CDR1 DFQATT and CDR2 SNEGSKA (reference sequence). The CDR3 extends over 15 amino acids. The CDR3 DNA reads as TGCAGTGCTAACCAGCGGGAGGGCCTTGGGGAGACCCAGTACTTC. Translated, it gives CSANQREGLGETQYF.